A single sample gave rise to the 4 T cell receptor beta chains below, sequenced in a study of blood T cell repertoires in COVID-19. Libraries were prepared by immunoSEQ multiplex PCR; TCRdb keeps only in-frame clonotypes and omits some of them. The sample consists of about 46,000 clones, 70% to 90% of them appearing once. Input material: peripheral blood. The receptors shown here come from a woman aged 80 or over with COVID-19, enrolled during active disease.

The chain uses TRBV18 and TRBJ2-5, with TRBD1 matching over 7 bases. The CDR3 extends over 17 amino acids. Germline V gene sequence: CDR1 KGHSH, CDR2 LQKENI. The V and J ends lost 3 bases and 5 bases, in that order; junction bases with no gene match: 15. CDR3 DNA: TGTGCCAGCTCACCCTCCCGACAGGGTAAAGTATGGGAGACCCAGTACTTC. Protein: CASSPSRQGKVWETQYF.

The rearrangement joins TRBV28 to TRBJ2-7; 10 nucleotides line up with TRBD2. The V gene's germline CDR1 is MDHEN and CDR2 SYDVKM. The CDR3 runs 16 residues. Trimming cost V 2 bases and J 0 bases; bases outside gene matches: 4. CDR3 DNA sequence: TGTGCCAGCAGTTTAGCGGCTAGCGGGAGCTCCTACGAGCAGTACTTC. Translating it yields CASSLAASGSSYEQYF.

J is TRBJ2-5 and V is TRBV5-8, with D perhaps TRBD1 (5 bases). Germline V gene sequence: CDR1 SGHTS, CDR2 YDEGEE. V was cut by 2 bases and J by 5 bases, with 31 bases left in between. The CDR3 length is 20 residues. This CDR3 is CASSFDGAASWVHIRETQYF. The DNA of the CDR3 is TGTGCCAGCAGCTTCGATGGGGCCGCGAGTTGGGTCCACATAAGGGAGACCCAGTACTTC.

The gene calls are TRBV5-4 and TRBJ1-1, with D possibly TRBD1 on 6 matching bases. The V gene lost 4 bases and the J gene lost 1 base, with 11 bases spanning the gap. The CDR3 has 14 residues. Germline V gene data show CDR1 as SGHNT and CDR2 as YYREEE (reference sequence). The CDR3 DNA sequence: TGTGCCAGCAGCCCCGGGACAAGGAACACTGAAGCTTTCTTT. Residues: CASSPGTRNTEAFF. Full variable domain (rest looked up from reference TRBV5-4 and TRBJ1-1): ETGVTQSPTHLIKTRGQQVTLRCSSQSGHNTVSWYQQALGQGPQFIFQYYREEENGRGNFPPRFSGLQFPNYSSELNVNALELDDSALYLCASSPGTRNTEAFFGQGTRLTVV.